One sample yielded the 28 T cell receptor beta chains listed below, sequenced in a study of CD8+CD57+ T cells in acquired aplastic anemia (dated by TCRdb to about 2018). Patients chosen for sequencing had shown expansion of CD8+CD57+ cells by flow cytometry. The sample was run on an Illumina HiSeq 2000. Profiling of TCR beta VDJ combinations and CDR3 sequences used genomic DNA as the template. TCRdb passed the public sequencing reads through fastp at Q25 and MiXCR, retaining productive beta sequences. Rows merge per CDR3 protein into single entries with the most common DNA and genes. The sample table records about 270,000 distinct CDR3 sequences; approximately 82% of these occur just once. The biggest ten clones account for 40% to 55% of the sample. Sequenced input: sorted CD4+, CD8+, or CD8+CD57+ T cells (not recorded which) from PBMCs. Every receptor here comes from a human donor with aplastic anemia.

This clonotype was seen just once. This CDR3 is missing its conserved last phenylalanine or tryptophan, likely due to a read error. No DNA is shown, since the ends of the CDR3 on it are uncertain; the CDR3 is the one TCRdb lists. This chain joins TRBV2 and TRBJ2-5; the table's D call, TRBD1, has no DNA check behind it. The germline CDR1 and CDR2 sequences are SNHLY and FYNNEI. The CDR3 is 15 amino acids long, termini counted. The CDR3 sequence: CASGDGGTCTQNLGP.

Notes on this clonotype: Likely a read error: the CDR3 ends without its conserved phenylalanine or tryptophan. Because the CDR3's place on the DNA is in doubt, the DNA is left out and the CDR3 is given as listed by TCRdb. The genes are TRBV7-4 and TRBJ2-3; TRBD1 is the table's D call and was not checked against the DNA. CDR1 SGHVT and CDR2 SQSDAQ come from the germline V gene. The CDR3 region is 13 residues in length, termini included. CDR3 loop: CASGHGGTGNTYY.

As to this clonotype: A much larger clonotype is one base distant, so this may be a read error. The missing conserved phenylalanine or tryptophan at the end of this CDR3 makes a read error likely. The limits of the CDR3 on the DNA are not certain, so only TCRdb's listed CDR3 is given. The genes are TRBV7-9 and TRBJ2-3; the table gives TRBD1 as D, unverified against the DNA. Germline-derived CDR1 and CDR2 are SEHNR and FQNEAQ (reference sequence). Termini included, the CDR3 measures 13 amino acids. The CDR3 protein is CASSFQRRGGRDE.

The genes are TRBV9 and TRBJ2-7; D gene unclear. Germline loops: CDR1 SGDLS, CDR2 YYNGEE. Trimming took off 2 bases at V and 2 bases at J, with 23 bases between the two ends. The CDR3 spans 18 residues. As DNA, the CDR3 is TGTGCCAGCAGCGTTCGTTCCGATACGCAGGCTTTTGCCTACGAGCAGTACGTC. Translated, it gives CASSVRSDTQAFAYEQYV.

The chain combines TRBV7-8 with TRBJ1-5; D remains ambiguous. The CDR3 contains 15 residues. Trimming took 5 bases from V and 16 from J, leaving 27 bases between them. Germline V gene data show CDR1 as SGHVS and CDR2 as FQNEAQ. In DNA, the CDR3 is TGTGCCAGCAGCGTAGGGAGAGGTCCCGATACGCAGTATCATTTT. Protein product: CASSVGRGPDTQYHF.

A note on this clonotype: The CDR3 does not close with the conserved phenylalanine or tryptophan, likely indicating a read error. No DNA is shown, since the ends of the CDR3 on it are uncertain; the CDR3 is the one TCRdb lists. The chain joins TRBV7-9 to TRBJ1-5. Germline assignment: CDR1 SEHNR and CDR2 FQNEAQ (reference sequence). The length of the CDR3 is 13 amino acids, counting both ends. The CDR3 is CASSLTGSYAHNV.

Concerning this clonotype itself: Likely a read error: the CDR3 ends without its conserved phenylalanine or tryptophan. The chain carries TRBV2 and TRBJ1-1, with a tentative D call TRBD2 (5 bases). The J call is uncertain, as TRBJ2-3 better fits the DNA end. This CDR3 has 13 residues. Germline loops: CDR1 SNHLY, CDR2 FYNNEI. The CDR3 DNA follows: TGTGCCAGCGGGCACGAGGGCACCGATACACAGTATTCT. Its protein product is CASGHEGTDTQYS.

The J gene is TRBJ2-2, the V gene TRBV7-9, with 8 bases identical to TRBD2. This CDR3 is 17 amino acids long. The V gene end was trimmed by 5 bases and the J gene end by 7 bases; junction bases not matched to a gene: 15. Germline assignment: CDR1 SEHNR and CDR2 FQNEAQ (reference sequence). In DNA form, the CDR3 reads TGTGCCAGCAGCCCTAGACCAGACGGGGGGGTCAGCGGGGAGCTGTTTTTT. Encoded protein: CASSPRPDGGVSGELFF. Full variable domain (outside the CDR3, taken from reference TRBV7-9 and TRBJ2-2): DTGVSQNPRHKITKRGQNVTFRCDPISEHNRLYWYRQTLGQGPEFLTYFQNEAQLEKSRLLSDRFSAERPKGSFSTLEIQRTEQGDSAMYLCASSPRPDGGVSGELFFGEGSRLTVL.

In its sample, this clonotype was seen a few times. This chain joins TRBV29-1 and TRBJ2-5; TRBD1 or TRBD2 may be the D gene (7 bases each). Germline V gives CDR1 SQVTM, CDR2 ANQGSEA. This CDR3 comprises 14 residues. Trimming took off 3 bases at V and 5 bases at J, with 16 bases between the two ends. Written as DNA, the CDR3 is TGCAGCGTTGATAGGGCAGGGGGAGGGGAGACCCAGTACTTC. It specifies CSVDRAGGGETQYF.

A remark on this clonotype: Likely a read error: the CDR3 ends without its conserved phenylalanine or tryptophan. No DNA is shown, since the ends of the CDR3 on it are uncertain; the CDR3 is the one TCRdb lists. The gene calls are TRBV2 and TRBJ2-7; the table's D gene call, TRBD2, was not cross checked with the DNA. The CDR3 adds up to 14 amino acids, both ends counted. In germline, CDR1 is SNHLY, CDR2 FYNNEI. CDR3 amino acids: CASGYGGGPDTQYG.

Note on this clonotype: Compared with germline, one end of the junction differs, possibly owing to a read error. The chain carries TRBV7-8 and TRBJ1-2; D gene uncertain. The germline gives CDR1 SGHVS, CDR2 FQNEAQ. This CDR3 has 15 residues. In DNA form, the CDR3 reads TGTGCCAGCAGCTTTCGTCCAGACGCGATCGACGGCTCCACCTTC. This translates into CASSFRPDAIDGSTF.

In this sample, this clonotype turned up once. V usage is TRBV7-8 and J usage is TRBJ2-7, with a tentative D call TRBD1 (6 bases). Trimming took 4 bases from V and 1 from J, leaving 20 bases between them. The CDR3 is 17 amino acids. Germline V gives CDR1 SGHVS, CDR2 FQNEAQ. The CDR3: CASSYPSEGVRSYEQYF. The CDR3 DNA follows: TGTGCCAGCAGCTACCCCTCTGAGGGGGTACGTTCCTACGAGCAGTACTTC.

The chain uses TRBV9 and TRBJ2-1, with D unclear. The CDR3 extends over 16 amino acids. V shed 5 bases and J shed 10 bases, with 25 bases lying between them. In germline, CDR1 is SGDLS, CDR2 YYNGEE. The CDR3 protein is CASRGPLNVRYFEQFF. The CDR3, as DNA: TGTGCCAGCAGAGGCCCACTGAACGTTCGATACTTCGAGCAGTTCTTC.

This clonotype was counted a single time. V and J are TRBV11-3 and TRBJ1-6; unclear D gene. This CDR3 contains 14 residues. CDR1 and CDR2 (germline): SGHNT, YENEEA. V was trimmed by 0 bases and J by 8 bases, leaving 8 bases between them. The CDR3 region has the DNA TGTGCCAGCAGCTTAGATATGAGACATTCACCCCTCCACTTT. It translates to CASSLDMRHSPLHF.

A word on this clonotype: A read error may produce the germline difference seen at one junction end. The gene calls are TRBV7-6 and TRBJ2-3; maybe TRBD2 (5 bases). There are 14 residues in the CDR3. Per the germline V gene, CDR1 is SGHVS and CDR2 is FNYEAQ. The CDR3 reads CASSSTRAGEETHF. CDR3 DNA: TGTGCCAGCAGTTCCACCCGGGCCGGGGAAGAGACCCATTTT.

In its sample, this clonotype was seen once. CDR3 protein: CASSLTSGGGGNEQFF. For the CDR3, the DNA is TGTGCCAGCAGCCTAACTAGCGGGGGAGGTGGCAATGAGCAGTTCTTC. This chain uses TRBV2 with TRBJ2-1; 11 bases match TRBD2. There are 16 residues in the CDR3. J gave up 6 bases and V 6 bases, and 10 bases lay outside the gene matches. Germline values: CDR1 SNHLY, CDR2 FYNNEI.

About this clonotype itself: At one end, the junction sequence differs from germline, possibly due to a read error. The V and J genes are TRBV9 and TRBJ2-3; no firm D call. There are 14 residues in the CDR3. Germline assignment: CDR1 SGDLS and CDR2 YYNGEE. The CDR3 DNA is TGTGCCAGCAGCTTAGAGGACGATCCCCTGACGAAGAATTTT. Residues: CASSLEDDPLTKNF. The full variable domain, completed using reference TRBV9 and TRBJ2-3, is DSGVTQTPKHLITATGQRVTLRCSPRSGDLSVYWYQQSLDQGLQFLIQYYNGEERAKGNILERFSAQQFPDLHSELNLSSLELGDSALYFCASSLEDDPLTKNFGPGTRLTVL.

V is TRBV7-9 and J is TRBJ2-1, with D possibly being TRBD2 (5 bases). Germline V CDR1 and CDR2: SEHNR, FQNEAQ (reference sequence). CDR3 length: 15 residues. The V end was cut by 5 bases, the J end by 14 bases, with 25 bases between. CDR3 residues: CASSPAHGRNTGEFF. The CDR3 nucleotides are TGTGCCAGCAGCCCAGCACACGGGCGGAACACCGGGGAGTTCTTC.

CDR3 sequence: CASSSTTVYNEQFF. CDR3 nucleotides: TGTGCCAGCAGCTCTACTACCGTCTACAATGAGCAGTTCTTC. The V and J genes are TRBV5-4 and TRBJ2-1, with D unresolved. The CDR3 totals 14 residues. V lost 3 bases to trimming and J lost 3 bases, with 10 bases between them. The germline V gene has CDR1 SGHNT and CDR2 YYREEE (reference sequence).

CDR3 in DNA: TGCAGTGCTAGGCCCGGGACAGGGGGAAAAGAGACCCAGTACTTC. Amino acids: CSARPGTGGKETQYF. The chain recombines TRBV20-1 with TRBJ2-5; 11 bases are a match to TRBD1. Germline values: CDR1 DFQATT, CDR2 SNEGSKA (reference sequence). The CDR3 contains 15 residues. V lost 3 bases and J lost 3; bases outside the gene matches: 6.

The rearrangement links TRBV5-1 to TRBJ2-3; TRBD2 matches 9 bases. The CDR3 is 14 amino acids. V shed 5 bases, J shed 7 bases, and the junction held 8 bases outside the gene matches. Looked up from germline, CDR1 is SGHRS and CDR2 is YFSETQ. The CDR3 here is CASRAGGGPHTQYF. The CDR3 DNA sequence: TGCGCCAGCAGAGCGGGAGGAGGTCCCCATACGCAGTATTTT.

Worth noting for this clonotype: The conserved phenylalanine or tryptophan normally closing the CDR3 is absent here, so this likely arose from a read error. The gene calls are TRBV7-8 and TRBJ2-5; 12 bases align to TRBD2. The CDR3 has 13 amino acids. Germline CDR1 reads SGHVS; CDR2 reads FQNEAQ. The CDR3 bases are TGTGCCAGCAGCCTAGCGGGGGGGGCCGATCAGTACTAT. As protein: CASSLAGGADQYY.

The CDR3 spells CASSAGTSGEDTQYF. In nucleotides, the CDR3 is TGTGCCAGCAGCGCCGGGACTAGCGGGGAAGATACGCAGTATTTT. The chain recombines TRBV7-8 with TRBJ2-3; 13 nucleotides agree with TRBD2. Germline assignment: CDR1 SGHVS and CDR2 FQNEAQ. This CDR3 spans 15 amino acids. V shed 5 bases, J shed 5 bases, and the junction held 4 bases outside the gene matches.

About this clonotype: The conserved closing phenylalanine or tryptophan is absent in this CDR3, likely reflecting a read error. No DNA is shown, since the ends of the CDR3 on it are uncertain; the CDR3 is the one TCRdb lists. CDR3 protein: CASSMEGEGSAPPFL. The rearrangement links TRBV19 to TRBJ2-1; the D segment call TRBD2 is taken from the table without a DNA check. The germline V gene encodes CDR1 LNHDA and CDR2 SQIVND (reference sequence). The CDR3 region is 15 residues in length, termini included.

This clonotype was counted many times. V usage is TRBV3-1 and J usage is TRBJ2-3, with D hard to call. Germline CDR1 LGHDT, CDR2 YNNKEL (reference sequence). CDR3 length: 16 amino acids. V was cut by 3 bases and J by 2 bases, with 15 bases left in between. As DNA, the CDR3 is TGTGCCAGCAGCCACAGTGGGCGGAGTACCACAGATACGCAGTATTTT. Protein: CASSHSGRSTTDTQYF.

With respect to this clonotype: The CDR3 carries no conserved terminal phenylalanine or tryptophan, so it likely arises from a read error. The V and J genes are TRBV2 and TRBJ2-2, with 7 bases that match TRBD1. Germline-derived CDR1 and CDR2 are SNHLY and FYNNEI. The CDR3 loop spans 15 amino acids. The CDR3 bases are TGTGCCAGCAGCGAAGGGGGCGCGGGCACCGGGGAGCTGTTTTTA. Its translation: CASSEGGAGTGELFL.

Concerning this clonotype: No conserved phenylalanine or tryptophan is present at the end of the CDR3, so a read error is the likely explanation. The limits of the CDR3 on the DNA are not certain, so only TCRdb's listed CDR3 is given. V gene TRBV2 combines with J gene TRBJ1-5; the table's D call, TRBD1, has no DNA check behind it. The CDR3 adds up to 15 amino acids, both ends counted. Germline CDR1 SNHLY, CDR2 FYNNEI. This chain's CDR3 is CASGVGGTRTQYFGP.

Comment on this clonotype: One junction end disagrees with the germline gene, perhaps due to a read error. This chain connects TRBV7-9 to TRBJ2-7, with TRBD2 as a possible D gene (5 bases). There are 14 residues in the CDR3. The germline V gene encodes CDR1 SEHNR and CDR2 FQNEAQ (reference sequence). Here the CDR3 DNA reads TGTGCCAGCAGCTTGGCCAGCGCGATGAGCGGTTATTCGTTC. Translation: CASSLASAMSGYSF.